A single sample is the source of the 12 T cell receptor beta chains below, sequenced in a study of blood T cell repertoires in COVID-19. Some clones are missing from TCRdb's copy, which holds only in-frame ones; the method was immunoSEQ multiplex PCR. The sample yields 100,000 to 150,000 clones, approximately 87% seen once. Sequences were obtained from peripheral blood. The source of these receptors is a woman aged 70 to 79 with acute or convalescent COVID-19.

The genes are TRBV5-8 and TRBJ1-4; D uncertain. The CDR3 is made up of 15 amino acids. The germline V gene encodes CDR1 SGHTS and CDR2 YDEGEE. V was clipped by 0 bases and J by 5 bases, with 11 bases between them. CDR3 bases: TGTGCCAGCAGCTTGGGGGGTACGGGGAATGAAAAACTGTTTTTT. Protein: CASSLGGTGNEKLFF.

This chain uses TRBV10-3 with TRBJ2-2; 7 bases align to TRBD1. Germline CDR1 and CDR2: ENHRY and SYGVKD. The CDR3 is 13 residues long. Trimming took 9 bases from V and 2 from J; bases not matched to a gene: 3. The chain's CDR3 is CAIRDRNTGELFF. The CDR3 DNA reads TGTGCCATTCGGGACAGAAACACCGGGGAGCTGTTTTTT.

V is TRBV2 and J is TRBJ1-1; D may be TRBD1 (5 bases). Germline V lookup: CDR1 SNHLY, CDR2 FYNNEI. This CDR3 contains 14 residues. V lost 0 bases to trimming and J lost 7 bases, with 12 bases between them. CDR3 amino acids: CASSEALPGVEAFF. The CDR3 DNA is TGTGCCAGCAGTGAAGCGCTTCCGGGGGTTGAAGCTTTCTTT.

The genes are TRBV18 and TRBJ1-1; D gene uncertain. The V gene's germline CDR1 is KGHSH and CDR2 LQKENI. The length of the CDR3 is 15 residues. Trimming removed 0 bases from V and 0 bases from J, with 8 bases in between. CDR3 in amino acids: CASSPPAGMNTEAFF. CDR3 bases: TGTGCCAGCTCACCACCGGCGGGCATGAACACTGAAGCTTTCTTT.

The chain joins TRBV24-1 to TRBJ1-1; a possible D gene is TRBD1 (5 bases). Germline V CDR1 and CDR2: KGHDR, SFDVKD. V dropped 1 base and J dropped 7 bases, with 6 bases sitting between them. The CDR3 is 12 amino acids. The CDR3 protein is CATSDFQGEAFF. CDR3 nucleotide sequence: TGTGCCACCAGTGATTTTCAGGGTGAAGCTTTCTTT.

The rearrangement links TRBV9 to TRBJ2-5, with TRBD1 matching 9 bases. The ends lost 2 bases at V and 5 bases at J; junction bases unmatched: 10. This CDR3 has 16 amino acids. Germline V gene sequence: CDR1 SGDLS, CDR2 YYNGEE. The CDR3 DNA sequence: TGTGCCAGCAGCGTTGCCGGGACAGGGATCGGGGAGACCCAGTACTTC. It specifies CASSVAGTGIGETQYF.

The chain is built from TRBV28 and TRBJ1-5; no firm D call. This CDR3 spans 12 amino acids. Trimming took 5 bases from V and 5 from J, leaving 7 bases between them. CDR1 and CDR2 from the germline V gene are MDHEN and SYDVKM. The CDR3 region has the DNA TGTGCCAGCAGTCTCCCCTATCAGCCCCAGCATTTT. This gives the protein CASSLPYQPQHF.

The V and J genes are TRBV3-1 (or the pseudogene TRBV3-2) and TRBJ2-2; 7 nucleotides line up with TRBD2. The CDR3 runs 16 residues. With 1 base clipped from V and 4 bases from J, the junction kept 6 bases outside the gene matches. Germline V gives CDR1 LGHDT, CDR2 YNNKEL (reference sequence). The DNA for the CDR3 is TGTGCCAGCAGCCAAGGTCGTGGGGGGGGCACCGGGGAGCTGTTTTTT. This encodes CASSQGRGGGTGELFF.

The chain links TRBV5-1 to TRBJ2-1; TRBD2 agrees at 11 bases. V was pared by 5 bases and J by 5 bases, with 9 bases of the junction left unmatched. The CDR3 is made up of 16 amino acids. CDR1 is SGHRS and CDR2 is YFSETQ in the germline V gene. CDR3 amino acids: CASSPLPSGGNNEQFF. The CDR3 coding sequence is TGCGCCAGCAGTCCGTTGCCTAGCGGGGGGAACAATGAGCAGTTCTTC.

The chain links TRBV4-1 to TRBJ1-2, with TRBD1 identical over 11 bases. The CDR3 loop spans 16 amino acids. V lost 0 bases, J lost 6 bases, and 6 bases stayed unmatched. CDR1 and CDR2 from the germline V gene are MGHRA and YSYEKL. The CDR3 loop reads CASSQDGRTGGDGYTF. The CDR3 DNA follows: TGCGCCAGCAGCCAAGATGGCCGGACAGGGGGCGATGGCTACACCTTC.

V gene TRBV7-2 combines with J gene TRBJ1-5; TRBD1 matches at 7 bases. The V segment lost 5 bases and the J segment 6 bases; nucleotides outside the gene matches: 7. The CDR3 has 14 residues. Germline V gene lookup returns CDR1 SGHTA and CDR2 FQGNSA. CDR3: CASSRQGFGQPQHF. Here the CDR3 DNA reads TGTGCCAGCAGCAGACAGGGTTTCGGTCAGCCCCAGCATTTT.

This chain connects TRBV3-1 (or the pseudogene TRBV3-2) to TRBJ2-2, with 7 positions matching TRBD1. In germline, CDR1 is LGHDT, CDR2 YNNKEL (reference sequence). V lost 2 bases to trimming and J lost 8 bases; unmatched junction nucleotides: 5. CDR3 size: 14 residues. The CDR3: CASSQRDREGELFF. In DNA form, the CDR3 reads TGTGCCAGCAGCCAACGGGACAGAGAAGGGGAGCTGTTTTTT.